This T cell receptor beta chain was captured by sequencing in a study of blood T cell repertoires in COVID-19. Produced via immunoSEQ multiplex PCR; TCRdb's table is partial and in-frame only. The table includes 320,000 or so clones, over 75% detected once. This clone occurred a few times. The receptor was isolated from a man in his thirties or forties who had recovered from COVID-19. Specimen: PBMCs or T cells enriched from blood (not recorded which).

Here the CDR3 DNA reads TGTGCCAGCAGCCCTAGTATCAACTCCTATAATTCACCCCTCCACTTT. This encodes CASSPSINSYNSPLHF. The V call is TRBV7-2, the J call TRBJ1-6; D is undetermined. The CDR3 covers 16 residues. V gave up 5 bases and J gave up 0 bases, with 11 bases separating them. CDR1 and CDR2 (germline): SGHTA, FQGNSA.